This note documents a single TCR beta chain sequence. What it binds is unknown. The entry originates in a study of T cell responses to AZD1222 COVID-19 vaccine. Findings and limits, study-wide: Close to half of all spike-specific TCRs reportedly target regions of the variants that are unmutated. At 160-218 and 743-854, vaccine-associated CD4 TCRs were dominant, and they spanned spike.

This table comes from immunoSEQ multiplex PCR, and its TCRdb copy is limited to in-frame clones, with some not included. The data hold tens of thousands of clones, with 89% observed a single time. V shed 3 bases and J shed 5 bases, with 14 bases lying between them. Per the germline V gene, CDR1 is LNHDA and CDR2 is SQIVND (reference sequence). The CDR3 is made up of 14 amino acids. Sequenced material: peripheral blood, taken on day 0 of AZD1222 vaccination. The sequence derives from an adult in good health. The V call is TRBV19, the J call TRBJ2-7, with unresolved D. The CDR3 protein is CASSITLIQNEQYF. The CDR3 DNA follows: TGTGCCAGTAGTATCACCCTAATCCAGAACGAGCAGTACTTC.